This T cell receptor (beta chain) is from a study of CD8+ T cells in alopecia areata. At the level of the study: At a dose of 5 to 10 mg twice daily, oral tofacitinib was given to treated patients. General study results and limits: Scalp and blood samples kept many expanded lesional clones throughout tofacitinib.

Treatment indicated: oral pan-JAK inhibitor, 5-10 mg twice daily. In alopecia areata patients, both lesional scalp punch biopsies and peripheral blood were collected. CDR1 is GTSNPN and CDR2 is SVGIG in the germline V gene (reference sequence). V lost 2 bases and J lost 10, with 12 bases in between. CDR3 length equals 13 residues. RNA extraction and reverse transcription yielded cDNA as sequencing template. Measured with immunoSEQ multiplex PCR; TCRdb has only the in-frame clones, and not every one. Among 150,000 to 200,000 clones listed, roughly 60% were seen once. Comments on this clone: Its antigen is not identified.

The V gene is TRBV30, the J gene TRBJ1-6; possibly TRBD1 for D (6 bases). The sample in question was CD4+ T cells sorted from blood, obtained at week 24, from a patient treated with tofacitinib. This receptor was identified in a human donor with alopecia areata. The CDR3 nucleotides are TGTGCCTGGAGTCGGGGGGCCGGCTCACCCCTCCACTTT. Protein: CAWSRGAGSPLHF.